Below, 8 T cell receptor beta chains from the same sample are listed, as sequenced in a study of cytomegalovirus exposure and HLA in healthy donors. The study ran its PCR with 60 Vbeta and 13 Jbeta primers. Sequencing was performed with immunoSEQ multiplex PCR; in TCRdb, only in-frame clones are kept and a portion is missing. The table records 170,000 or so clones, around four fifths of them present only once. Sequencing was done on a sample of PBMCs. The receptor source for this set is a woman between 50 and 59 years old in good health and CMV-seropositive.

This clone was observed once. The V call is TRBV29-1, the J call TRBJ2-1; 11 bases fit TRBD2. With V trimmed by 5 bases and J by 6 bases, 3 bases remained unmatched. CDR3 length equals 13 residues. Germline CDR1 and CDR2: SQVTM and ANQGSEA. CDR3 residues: CSVNSGRANEQFF. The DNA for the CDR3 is TGCAGCGTTAATAGCGGGAGGGCCAATGAGCAGTTCTTC.

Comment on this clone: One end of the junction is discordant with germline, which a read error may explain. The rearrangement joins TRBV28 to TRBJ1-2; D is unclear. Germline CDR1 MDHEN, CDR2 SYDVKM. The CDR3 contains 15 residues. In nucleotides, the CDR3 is TGTGCCAGCGGTTTACCGGGGTCCACTTCCTATGGCTACACCTTC. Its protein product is CASGLPGSTSYGYTF.

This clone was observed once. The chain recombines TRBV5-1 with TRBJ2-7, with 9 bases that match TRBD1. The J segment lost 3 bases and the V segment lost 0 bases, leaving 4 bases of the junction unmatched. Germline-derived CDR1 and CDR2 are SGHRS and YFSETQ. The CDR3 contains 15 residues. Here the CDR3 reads CASSLAGTGSYEQYF. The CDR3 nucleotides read TGCGCCAGCAGCTTGGCCGGGACAGGGAGCTACGAGCAGTACTTC.

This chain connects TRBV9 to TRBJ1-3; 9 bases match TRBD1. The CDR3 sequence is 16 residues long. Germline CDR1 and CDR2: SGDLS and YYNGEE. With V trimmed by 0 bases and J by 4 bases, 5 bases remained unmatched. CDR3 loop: CASSVGGTGSGNTIYF. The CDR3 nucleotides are TGTGCCAGCAGCGTAGGAGGGACAGGGTCCGGAAACACCATATATTTT.

The CDR3, as DNA: TGTGCCAGCAGCTTCGACAGGGCTGGAGGCACTGAAGCTTTCTTT. Amino acids: CASSFDRAGGTEAFF. This rearrangement joins TRBV7-8 to TRBJ1-1; the match to TRBD1 covers 7 bases. Germline assignment: CDR1 SGHVS and CDR2 FQNEAQ. The length of the CDR3 is 15 residues. The V and J ends lost 3 bases and 4 bases, in that order; junction bases with no gene match: 8.

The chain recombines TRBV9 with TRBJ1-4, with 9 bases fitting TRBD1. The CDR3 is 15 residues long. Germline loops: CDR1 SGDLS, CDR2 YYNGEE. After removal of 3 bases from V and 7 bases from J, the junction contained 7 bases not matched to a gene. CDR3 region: CASSEGQGVGEKLFF. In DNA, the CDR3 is TGTGCCAGCAGCGAGGGACAGGGTGTAGGTGAAAAACTGTTTTTT.

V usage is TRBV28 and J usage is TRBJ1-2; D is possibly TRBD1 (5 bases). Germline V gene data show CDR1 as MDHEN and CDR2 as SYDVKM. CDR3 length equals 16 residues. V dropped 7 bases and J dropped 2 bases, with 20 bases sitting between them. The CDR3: CASTISWDLGNYGYTF. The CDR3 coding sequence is TGTGCCAGCACCATCTCATGGGACTTGGGGAACTATGGCTACACCTTC.

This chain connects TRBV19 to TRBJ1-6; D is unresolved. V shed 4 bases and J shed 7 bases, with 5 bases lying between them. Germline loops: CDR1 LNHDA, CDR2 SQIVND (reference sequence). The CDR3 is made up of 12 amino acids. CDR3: CASSTQNSPLHF. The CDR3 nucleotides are TGTGCCAGTAGTACACAGAATTCACCCCTCCACTTT.